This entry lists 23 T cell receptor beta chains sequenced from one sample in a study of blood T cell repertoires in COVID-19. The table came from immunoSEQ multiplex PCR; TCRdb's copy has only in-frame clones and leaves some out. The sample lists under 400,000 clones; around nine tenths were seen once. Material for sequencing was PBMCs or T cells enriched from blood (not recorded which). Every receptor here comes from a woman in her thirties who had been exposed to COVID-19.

The DNA of the CDR3 is TGTGCCAGCGCGACCCTGGCGGTGACTGAGCAGTTCTTC. It codes for CASATLAVTEQFF. The chain recombines TRBV21-1 with TRBJ2-1; the table's D call TRBD2 went unverified against the DNA. TRBV21-1 is a pseudogene locus. The CDR3 runs 13 residues.

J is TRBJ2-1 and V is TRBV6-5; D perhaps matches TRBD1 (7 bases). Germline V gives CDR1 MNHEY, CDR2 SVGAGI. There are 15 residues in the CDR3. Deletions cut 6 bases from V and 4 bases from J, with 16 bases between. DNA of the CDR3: TGTGCCAGCAGCCTCGCCCAGGGGGGATACAATGAGCAGTTCTTC. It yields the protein CASSLAQGGYNEQFF.

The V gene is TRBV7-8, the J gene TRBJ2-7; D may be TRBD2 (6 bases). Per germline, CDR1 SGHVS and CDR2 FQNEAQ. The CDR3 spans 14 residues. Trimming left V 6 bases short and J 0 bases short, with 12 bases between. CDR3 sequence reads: CASRLKRASYEQYF. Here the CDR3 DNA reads TGTGCCAGCAGACTAAAGCGGGCCTCCTACGAGCAGTACTTC.

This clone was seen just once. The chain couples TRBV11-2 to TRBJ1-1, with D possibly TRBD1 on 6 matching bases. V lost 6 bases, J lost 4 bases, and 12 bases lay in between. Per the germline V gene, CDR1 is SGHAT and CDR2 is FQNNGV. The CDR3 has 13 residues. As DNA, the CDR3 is TGTGCCAGCAGTGTACAGGGACCCACTGAAGCTTTCTTT. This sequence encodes CASSVQGPTEAFF.

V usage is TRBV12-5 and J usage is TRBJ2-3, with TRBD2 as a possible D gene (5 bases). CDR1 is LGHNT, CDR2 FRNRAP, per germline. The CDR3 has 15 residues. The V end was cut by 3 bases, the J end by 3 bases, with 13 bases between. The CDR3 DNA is TGTGCTAGTGGTTTTTCCTCGACTACAACAGATACGCAGTATTTT. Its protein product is CASGFSSTTTDTQYF.

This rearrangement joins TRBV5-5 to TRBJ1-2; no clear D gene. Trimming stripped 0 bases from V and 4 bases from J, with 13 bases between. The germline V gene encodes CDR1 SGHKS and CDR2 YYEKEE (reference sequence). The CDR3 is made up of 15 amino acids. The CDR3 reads CASSLGNDKIYGYTF. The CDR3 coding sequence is TGTGCCAGCAGCTTGGGGAATGACAAAATCTATGGCTACACCTTC.

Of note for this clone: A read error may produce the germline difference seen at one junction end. The CDR3 is CASSLMVPVLVF. The CDR3 DNA reads as TGTGCCAGCAGTTTAATGGTCCCGGTCCTGGTCTTC. V and J are TRBV28 and TRBJ2-1, with D unresolved. Germline V gene lookup returns CDR1 MDHEN and CDR2 SYDVKM. This CDR3 contains 12 residues. The entire variable domain, with the rest obtained from reference TRBV28 and TRBJ2-1, is as follows: DVKVTQSSRYLVKRTGEKVFLECVQDMDHENMFWYRQDPGLGLRLIYFSYDVKMKEKGDIPEGYSVSREKKERFSLILESASTNQTSMYLCASSLMVPVLVFGPGTRLTVL.

The CDR3 bases are TGTGCCAGTAGTATGGGAGGAAACAATGAGCAGTTCTTC. Translation gives CASSMGGNNEQFF. V gene TRBV19 combines with J gene TRBJ2-1, with D possibly being TRBD2 (6 bases). The CDR3 has 13 amino acids. Per the germline V gene, CDR1 is LNHDA and CDR2 is SQIVND (reference sequence). V was trimmed by 3 bases and J by 5 bases, leaving 8 bases between them.

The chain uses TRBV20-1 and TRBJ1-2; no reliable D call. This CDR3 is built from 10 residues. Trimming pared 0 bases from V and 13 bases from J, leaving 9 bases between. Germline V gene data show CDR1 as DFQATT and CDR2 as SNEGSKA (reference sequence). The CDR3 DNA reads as TGCAGTGCTAGAGATCGTTCCTTCACCTTC. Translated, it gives CSARDRSFTF.

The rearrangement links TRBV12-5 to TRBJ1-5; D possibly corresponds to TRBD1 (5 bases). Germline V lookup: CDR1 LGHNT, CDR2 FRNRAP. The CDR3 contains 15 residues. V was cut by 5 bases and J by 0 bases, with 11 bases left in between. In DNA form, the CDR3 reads TGTGCTAGTGGTCCCCCAAGGGGTAGCAATCAGCCCCAGCATTTT. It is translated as CASGPPRGSNQPQHF.

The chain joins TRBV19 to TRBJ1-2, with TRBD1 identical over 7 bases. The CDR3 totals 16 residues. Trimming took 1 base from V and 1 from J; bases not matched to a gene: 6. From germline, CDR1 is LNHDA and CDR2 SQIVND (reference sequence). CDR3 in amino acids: CASSIASTGSNYGYTF. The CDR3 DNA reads TGTGCCAGTAGTATAGCCTCGACAGGGAGTAACTATGGCTACACCTTC. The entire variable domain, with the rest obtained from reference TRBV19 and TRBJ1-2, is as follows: DGGITQSPKYLFRKEGQNVTLSCEQNLNHDAMYWYRQDPGQGLRLIYYSQIVNDFQKGDIAEGYSVSREKKESFPLTVTSAQKNPTAFYLCASSIASTGSNYGYTFGSGTRLTVV.

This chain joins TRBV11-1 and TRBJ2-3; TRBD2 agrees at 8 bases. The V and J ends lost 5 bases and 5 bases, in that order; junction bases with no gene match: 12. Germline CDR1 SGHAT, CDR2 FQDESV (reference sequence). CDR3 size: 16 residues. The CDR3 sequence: CASSRGGTSGLDTQYF. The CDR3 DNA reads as TGTGCCAGCAGCCGAGGGGGAACTAGCGGCCTAGATACGCAGTATTTT.

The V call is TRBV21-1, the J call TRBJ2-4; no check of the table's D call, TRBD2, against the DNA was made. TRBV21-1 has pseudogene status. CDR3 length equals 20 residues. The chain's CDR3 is CASSKDSRFPRELAKNIQYF. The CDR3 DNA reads TGTGCCAGCAGCAAAGACTCTCGTTTCCCGCGGGAGTTAGCCAAAAACATTCAGTACTTC.

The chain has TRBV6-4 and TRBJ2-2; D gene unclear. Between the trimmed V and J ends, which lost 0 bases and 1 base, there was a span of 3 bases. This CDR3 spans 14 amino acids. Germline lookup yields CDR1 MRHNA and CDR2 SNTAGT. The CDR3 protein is CASSDSQNTGELFF. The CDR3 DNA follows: TGTGCCAGCAGTGACTCACAGAACACCGGGGAGCTGTTTTTT.

The CDR3 protein is CASSLKSGTEAFF. CDR3 bases: TGTGCCAGCAGTTTAAAGTCAGGCACTGAAGCTTTCTTT. The chain carries TRBV12-3 or TRBV12-4 and TRBJ1-1; D unresolved. The CDR3 extends over 13 amino acids. V shed 2 bases and J shed 4 bases, with 8 bases lying between them.

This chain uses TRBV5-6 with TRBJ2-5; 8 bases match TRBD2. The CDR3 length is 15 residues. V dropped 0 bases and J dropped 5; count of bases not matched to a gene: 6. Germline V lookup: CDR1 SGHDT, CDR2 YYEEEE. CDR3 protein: CASSLAGGPGETQYF. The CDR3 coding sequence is TGTGCCAGCAGCTTGGCGGGAGGGCCGGGTGAGACCCAGTACTTC.

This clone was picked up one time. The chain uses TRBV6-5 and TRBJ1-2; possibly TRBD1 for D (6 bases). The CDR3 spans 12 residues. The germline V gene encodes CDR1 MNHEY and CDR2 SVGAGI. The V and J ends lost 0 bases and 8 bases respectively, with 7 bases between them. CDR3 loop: CASSYSRGGYTF. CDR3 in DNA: TGTGCCAGCAGTTACTCGAGGGGGGGCTACACCTTC.

The chain's CDR3 is CASKSFGTDTQYF. As DNA, the CDR3 is TGTGCCAGTAAGAGCTTCGGCACAGATACGCAGTATTTT. The V gene is TRBV19, the J gene TRBJ2-3; no clear D gene. The CDR3 spans 13 residues. Germline assignment: CDR1 LNHDA and CDR2 SQIVND (reference sequence). With 7 bases removed from V and 1 base from J, the gap between germline ends came to 9 bases.

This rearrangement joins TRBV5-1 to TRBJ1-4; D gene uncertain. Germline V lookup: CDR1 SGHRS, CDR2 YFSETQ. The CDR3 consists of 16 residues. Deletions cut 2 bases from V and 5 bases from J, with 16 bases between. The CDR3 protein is CASSFWSSAENEKLFF. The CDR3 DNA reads TGCGCCAGCAGCTTTTGGTCTTCCGCTGAGAATGAAAAACTGTTTTTT. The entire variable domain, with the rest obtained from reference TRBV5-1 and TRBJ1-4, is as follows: KAGVTQTPRYLIKTRGQQVTLSCSPISGHRSVSWYQQTPGQGLQFLFEYFSETQRNKGNFPGRFSGRQFSNSRSEMNVSTLELGDSALYLCASSFWSSAENEKLFFGSGTQLSVL.

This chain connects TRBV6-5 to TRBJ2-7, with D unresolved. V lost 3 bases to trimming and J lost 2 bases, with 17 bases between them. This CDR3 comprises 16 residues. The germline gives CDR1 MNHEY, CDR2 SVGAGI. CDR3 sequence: CASSYLGLPKPYEQYF. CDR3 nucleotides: TGTGCCAGCAGTTATTTGGGCCTCCCCAAACCCTACGAGCAGTACTTC.

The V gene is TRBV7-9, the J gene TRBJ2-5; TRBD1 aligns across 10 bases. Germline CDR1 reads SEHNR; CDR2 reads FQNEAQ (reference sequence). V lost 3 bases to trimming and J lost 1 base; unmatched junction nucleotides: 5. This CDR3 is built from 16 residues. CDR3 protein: CASSFRGDRGQETQYF. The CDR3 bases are TGTGCCAGCAGCTTTCGTGGGGACAGGGGCCAAGAGACCCAGTACTTC. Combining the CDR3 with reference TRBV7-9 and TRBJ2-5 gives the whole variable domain DTGVSQNPRHKITKRGQNVTFRCDPISEHNRLYWYRQTLGQGPEFLTYFQNEAQLEKSRLLSDRFSAERPKGSFSTLEIQRTEQGDSAMYLCASSFRGDRGQETQYFGPGTRLLVL.

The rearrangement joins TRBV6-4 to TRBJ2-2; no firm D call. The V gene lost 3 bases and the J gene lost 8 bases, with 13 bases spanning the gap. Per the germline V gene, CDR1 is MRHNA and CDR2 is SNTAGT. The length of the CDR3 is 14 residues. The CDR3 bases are TGTGCCAGCAGTGAGTTTCCCTATGTAGGGGAGCTGTTTTTT. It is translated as CASSEFPYVGELFF.

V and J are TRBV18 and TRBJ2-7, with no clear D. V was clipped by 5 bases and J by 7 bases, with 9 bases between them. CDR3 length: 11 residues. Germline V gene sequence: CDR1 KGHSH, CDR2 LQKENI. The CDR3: CASSSLEEQYF. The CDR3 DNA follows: TGTGCCAGCTCATCCCTGGAGGAGCAGTACTTC.